Only a few counts were recorded for the clone carrying this T cell receptor beta chain. This sample was taken from a study of identical twins. V lost 9 bases, J lost 0 bases, and 14 bases lay in between. The CDR3 extends over 14 amino acids. CDR1 SGHRS and CDR2 YFSETQ come from the germline V gene. One entry per CDR3 protein results from TCRdb running MiXCR on the 5' RACE reads. This sample yields under 900,000 distinct CDR3 sequences, of which about 20% are seen a single time; around 13% belongs to the top ten. These same records also appear under a second study, on T cells expressing NK-cell markers. That investigation notes: The study drew TCR beta repertoires from sorted CD3+CD56+NKG2C+, CD3+CD56+NKG2C- and CD3+CD56-NKG2C+ T cells. What restricted sorting to alpha-beta TCR T cells in several experiments was an anti-gamma-delta TCR antibody. Roughly 1.0-7.0% of CD8+ T cells in about six donors belonged to dominant NKG2C+ clonotypes. The leading position in the CD3+CD56-NKG2C+ fraction of several donors also went to these clonotypes.

The sequencing sample was made of PBMCs. The sequence derives from a woman between 18 and 29 years old in good health. V and J are TRBV5-1 and TRBJ2-3; D not certain. CDR3 sequence (DNA): TGCGCCACCAGTGCCTCCTCTAGCACAGATACGCAGTATTTT. Translating it yields CATSASSSTDTQYF.